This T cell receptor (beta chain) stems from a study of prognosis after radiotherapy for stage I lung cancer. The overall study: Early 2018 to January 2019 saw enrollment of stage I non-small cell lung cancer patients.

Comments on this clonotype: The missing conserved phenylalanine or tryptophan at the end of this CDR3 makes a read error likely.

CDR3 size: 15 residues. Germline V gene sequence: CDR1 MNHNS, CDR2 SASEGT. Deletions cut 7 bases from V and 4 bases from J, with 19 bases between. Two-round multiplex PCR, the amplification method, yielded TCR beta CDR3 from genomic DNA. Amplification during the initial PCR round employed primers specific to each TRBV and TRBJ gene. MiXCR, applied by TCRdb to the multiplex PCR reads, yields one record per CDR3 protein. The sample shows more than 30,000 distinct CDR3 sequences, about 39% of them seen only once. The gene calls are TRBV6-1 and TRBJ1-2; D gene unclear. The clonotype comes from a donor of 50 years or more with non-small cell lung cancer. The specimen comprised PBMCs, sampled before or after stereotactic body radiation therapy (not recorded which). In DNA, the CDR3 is TGTGCCAGCATCCGAACTGACCCGTCGTTCTATGGCTACACCCTC. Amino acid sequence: CASIRTDPSFYGYTL.